A few counts support the clone carrying this TCR beta chain. This entry comes from a study of T cell responses to AZD1222 COVID-19 vaccine. Measured with immunoSEQ multiplex PCR; TCRdb has only the in-frame clones, and not every one. The repertoire holds roughly 200,000 clones, with 88% as singletons. Trimming removed 1 base at V and 6 bases at J, with 14 bases between. The CDR3 sequence is 15 residues long. Germline V lookup: CDR1 SEHNR, CDR2 FQNEAQ (reference sequence). Sequenced material: peripheral blood, taken on day 0 of AZD1222 vaccination. The genes are TRBV7-9 and TRBJ2-3, with D maybe TRBD1 (6 bases). The origin of this receptor is an adult in good health. The CDR3 is CASSLVRAGEDTQYF. The CDR3 coding sequence is TGTGCCAGCAGCTTAGTTCGCGCAGGGGAGGATACGCAGTATTTT. Drawing the rest from reference TRBV7-9 and TRBJ2-3, the complete variable domain is DTGVSQNPRHKITKRGQNVTFRCDPISEHNRLYWYRQTLGQGPEFLTYFQNEAQLEKSRLLSDRFSAERPKGSFSTLEIQRTEQGDSAMYLCASSLVRAGEDTQYFGPGTRLTVL.